This T cell receptor (beta chain) was recorded in a study of CD8 T cells in ankylosing spondylitis. In making TCR beta libraries, quantitative 5'-RACE with molecular barcodes was used. MiXCR was run by TCRdb on the 5' RACE reads, yielding one entry per CDR3 protein. The sample lists approximately 350,000 distinct CDR3 sequences, roughly 14% occurring once. Points from the study as a whole: Earlier reports found some motif variants in synovial fluid and blood in reactive arthritis. Disease-linked clones were found to be CD8+ and relatively rare in peripheral blood.

Germline CDR1 and CDR2: MNHNS and SASEGT. V was shortened by 3 bases and J by 4 bases, with 15 bases between the two germline ends. The CDR3 extends over 15 amino acids. A few counts support this clonotype. Its specificity is unknown. This TCR came from a male donor with ankylosing spondylitis or in good health (not recorded which). The specimen was blood, either unsorted or a sorted T cell fraction (not recorded which). The chain recombines TRBV6-1 with TRBJ1-2; D is perhaps TRBD1 (5 bases). The CDR3 here is CASSDGLGAFYGYTF. CDR3 nucleotide sequence: TGTGCCAGCAGTGACGGTCTAGGGGCTTTCTATGGCTACACCTTC.